The 5 T cell receptor beta chains below come from one sample, sequenced in a study of cytomegalovirus exposure and HLA in healthy donors (dated by TCRdb to about 2017). The protocol used for the library was the immunoSEQ multiplex PCR assay. The multiplex PCR relied on a mix of 60 forward primers for TCR Vbeta segments and 13 reverse primers for TCR Jbeta segments. Here the immuneACCESS table is served through TCRdb, limited to in-frame sequences with V and J called. Missing clones are a known gap in these copies; in checked studies unresolved V genes cover under half, and the rest lacks a known reason. The sample data list about 94,000 clones, and around 84% of these were observed just once. The ten largest make up approximately 10% of the sample. Material: PBMCs. The receptors stem from a human donor in good health.

The chain carries TRBV29-1 and TRBJ1-1; the D is unclear. The CDR3 is 11 residues long. Looked up from germline, CDR1 is SQVTM and CDR2 is ANQGSEA. V lost 4 bases, J lost 1 base, and 4 bases lay in between. This CDR3 reads CSVGANTEAFF. For the CDR3, the DNA is TGCAGCGTTGGCGCGAACACTGAAGCTTTCTTT.

This chain connects TRBV7-9 to TRBJ1-2, with 7 bases that match TRBD1. J lost 6 bases, V lost 5 bases, and 6 bases had no gene match. Germline assignment: CDR1 SEHNR and CDR2 FQNEAQ (reference sequence). CDR3 length: 13 amino acids. CDR3 sequence reads: CASSKGQYHGYTF. Written as DNA, the CDR3 is TGTGCCAGCAGCAAGGGACAGTACCATGGCTACACCTTC. Filled out from reference TRBV7-9 and TRBJ1-2, the complete variable domain reads DTGVSQNPRHKITKRGQNVTFRCDPISEHNRLYWYRQTLGQGPEFLTYFQNEAQLEKSRLLSDRFSAERPKGSFSTLEIQRTEQGDSAMYLCASSKGQYHGYTFGSGTRLTVV.

V gene TRBV11-2 combines with J gene TRBJ2-7; a possible D gene is TRBD2 (5 bases). V was clipped by 2 bases and J by 4 bases, with 9 bases between them. The CDR3 has 13 amino acids. CDR1 SGHAT and CDR2 FQNNGV come from the germline V gene. The CDR3 here is CASSLSTGYEQYF. In DNA form, the CDR3 reads TGTGCCAGCAGCTTATCGACGGGATACGAGCAGTACTTC.

This chain links TRBV19 with TRBJ1-1, with D unresolved. CDR1 is LNHDA, CDR2 SQIVND, per germline (reference sequence). V was cut by 6 bases and J by 4 bases, with 9 bases left in between. This CDR3 region has 12 residues. CDR3 coding DNA: TGTGCCAGTAGCTCCCCGTCCACTGAAGCTTTCTTT. This codes for CASSSPSTEAFF.

The gene calls are TRBV7-9 and TRBJ1-1; TRBD1 matches at 8 bases. The trim removed 5 bases at V and 0 bases at J, leaving 5 bases unmatched. The length of the CDR3 is 15 residues. Per the germline V gene, CDR1 is SEHNR and CDR2 is FQNEAQ (reference sequence). The CDR3 DNA is TGTGCCAGCAGCGGCCAGGGACAGGTGAACACTGAAGCTTTCTTT. Translating gives CASSGQGQVNTEAFF.